This T cell receptor beta chain was identified in a study of early T cells in non-severe SARS-CoV-2 infection (TCRdb year 2021). At the level of the whole study: Because TCR sequencing was done on bulk RNA from unsorted whole blood, the alpha and beta chains could not be paired. The investigation overall reported the following: VDJdb matching was skewed toward anti-spike CD8 responses and likely underestimated virus-specific expansions, missing private and CD4 specificities.

This was a case-control study nested in a cohort of healthcare workers in London, UK, who had nasopharyngeal swab PCR tests and blood samples taken every week. Healthcare workers were enrolled in the week of the UK lockdown, from 23 to 31 March 2020, and were followed every week for up to 16 weeks. The library was made by 5' RACE. Sequencing used a NextSeq 500. The TCR library protocol attached unique molecular identifiers to individual cDNA molecules to correct for sequencing error and PCR bias. TCR alpha and beta chains were both sequenced, and the abundances of alpha and beta sequences in each sample were closely correlated with each other. Concerning the study's data processing: Decombinator V4 was used to perform V gene, J gene and CDR3 annotation of TCR sequences. TCRs were defined as expanded if a significant change between any two time points was detected under a Poisson model with p below 0.0001. TCR abundances were normalised to the total number of TCRs sequenced in each sample and reported as counts per million. MAIT TCRs were defined by TRAV1-2 paired with TRAJ12, TRAJ20 or TRAJ33, and iNKT TCRs by TRAV10 paired with TRAJ18. VDJdb, accessed 1 November 2021, was searched for CMV, EBV and SARS-CoV-2 annotated TCRs, with TCRs annotated for multiple antigens excluded. TCRdb applied fastp at Q25 and MiXCR to the public reads, then kept only in-frame beta chains. CDR3 protein sequences are deduplicated, and each keeps its most common genes and DNA. The authors' filters were not applied to this entry. In this sample the table shows approximately 56,000 distinct CDR3 sequences, around 10% of which occur a single time. 13% of the sample lies in the top ten.

Turning to this clonotype: The antigen this receptor binds is unknown. The record has no base qualities; no much larger clone is one base away.

The CDR3 sequence holds 13 residues, the cysteine and phenylalanine included. The entry retains the CDR3 DNA only, 39 bases that are in frame from base 1. Trimming costs V 1 base and J 6 bases, and their ends lie 8 bases apart. Based on the germline V gene, the CDR1 and CDR2 sequences are SGHAT and FQNNGV. The chain is made from TRBV11-2 and TRBJ2-3; too little of a D gene remains to name it. Sequencing was carried out using whole blood. This TCR was recovered from an adult who was a healthcare worker with PCR-confirmed SARS-CoV-2 infection or an uninfected control (not recorded which). The DNA sequence is as follows: TGTGCCAGCAGCTTAGCAGAGGAGGATACGCAGTATTTT. Its coded protein is CASSLAEEDTQYF.